This TCR beta chain was sequenced in a study of blood T cell repertoires in COVID-19. Looking at the study overall: PBMCs, B-cell-depleted T cells, or T cells were the source of the cDNA or gDNA that made up the material.

Germline CDR1 and CDR2: ENHRY and SYGVKD. CDR3 length: 15 amino acids. Unmatched junction bases numbered 11, after V lost 5 bases and J lost 8 bases. In the original analysis: Amplified reference gene primers provided the basis for estimating nucleated cell counts. TCRdb keeps only in-frame clones here, not all; method: immunoSEQ multiplex PCR. Clone size and V and J calls were adopted from that table, with D and trimming inferred from the DNA. This sample has around 45,000 clones, with roughly nine tenths found just once. J is TRBJ1-2 and V is TRBV10-3, with TRBD1 matching 10 bases. This clonotype originated in a man between 65 and 85 years old with active COVID-19. Input material: peripheral blood. The CDR3 DNA follows: TGTGCCATCAGTCGGGACAGGGGAGCTGTTACCGGCTACACCTTC. As protein: CAISRDRGAVTGYTF.